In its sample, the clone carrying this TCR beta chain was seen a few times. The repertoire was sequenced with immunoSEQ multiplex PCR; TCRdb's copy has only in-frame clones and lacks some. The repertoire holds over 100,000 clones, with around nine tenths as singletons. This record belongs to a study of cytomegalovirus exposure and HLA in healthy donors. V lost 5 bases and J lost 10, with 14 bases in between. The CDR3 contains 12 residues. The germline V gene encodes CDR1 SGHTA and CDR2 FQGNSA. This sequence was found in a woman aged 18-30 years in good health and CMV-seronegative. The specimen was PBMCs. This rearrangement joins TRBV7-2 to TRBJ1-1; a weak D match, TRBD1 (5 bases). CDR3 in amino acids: CASSTRQSGAFF. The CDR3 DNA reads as TGTGCCAGCAGCACCCGACAGTCAGGAGCTTTCTTT.